The clone carrying this TCR beta chain was counted ten times or more. No antigen is known for it. This specimen belongs to a study of T cell repertoires in cytomegalovirus infection. General study results and limits: Identification of carriers of CMV plus the relevant HLA was achieved through cumulative public TCR beta family frequency. Across the ex vivo response, the dominant clonotypes were HLA-C-restricted CMV-specific TCR beta clonotypes.

J lost 6 bases, V lost 3 bases, and 2 bases had no gene match. There are 12 residues in the CDR3. CDR1 SGHVS and CDR2 FQNEAQ come from the germline V gene. MiXCR, run by TCRdb on the reads, gives a single entry per CDR3 protein. This sample has over 250,000 distinct CDR3 sequences, with 22% found just once. Sequencing was performed on cultured PBMCs, taken from culture after CMV antigen stimulation. V usage is TRBV7-8 and J usage is TRBJ2-7; 7 bases map to TRBD2. The receptor was isolated from a human donor in good health (CMV status not recorded). Some clones in this sample may be carry-over from other donors' samples. In DNA form, the CDR3 reads TGTGCCAGCAGCTTCACGGGAGGCGAGCAGTACGTC. The encoded protein is CASSFTGGEQYV.